A selection of T cell receptor beta chains follows, all from one sample in a study of blood T cells in healthy people across ages. MiXCR was run by TCRdb on the 5' RACE reads, yielding one entry per CDR3 protein. In the table there are 1.4 million or so distinct CDR3 sequences, 40% to 45% of which are singletons. Sequences were obtained from blood. The receptor set was obtained from a woman under 30 in good health. The CDR3 runs from the conserved cysteine through the conserved F or W. A D gene is named only where the DNA matches it firmly. Clone size is not always given. Where it is, it says once, few, many or a class for expanded clones.

J,size,D,V,DNA,CDR3
TRBJ2-2,-,TRBD1,TRBV20-1,TGCAGTGCTGGACAGGGAGTAAACAGGGAGCTGTTTTTT,CSAGQGVNRELFF
TRBJ1-1,few,-,TRBV6-2/TRBV6-3,TGTGCCAGCAGTCCTAGTTACACTGAAGCTTTCTTT,CASSPSYTEAFF
TRBJ2-1,-,-,TRBV7-8,TGTGCCAGCAGCTTATGGAGACATAAATTCAATGAGCAGTTCTTC,CASSLWRHKFNEQFF
TRBJ2-3,few,-,TRBV12-3/TRBV12-4,TGTGCCAGCAGTCCCCCGGGGACTCCCCGAAGCACAGATACGCAGTATTTT,CASSPPGTPRSTDTQYF
TRBJ2-1,few,-,TRBV5-1,TGCGCCAGCAGCTTGGGGGACCATCACAATGAGCAGTTCTTC,CASSLGDHHNEQFF
TRBJ2-7,few,-,TRBV14,TGTGCCAGCAGCCAAAGACAGAACCCCTACGAGCAGTACTTC,CASSQRQNPYEQYF
TRBJ1-2,-,-,TRBV6-5,TGTGCCAGCAGTTACTCGAGTGGCGATAACTATGGCTACACCTTC,CASSYSSGDNYGYTF
TRBJ2-7,-,TRBD1,TRBV5-1,TGCGCCAGCAGCTCAACAGGGGTCCACGAGCAGTACTTC,CASSSTGVHEQYF
TRBJ2-3,few,TRBD1,TRBV27,TGTGCCAGCGGGAGGACAGGGGGTTGGGATACGCAGTATTTT,CASGRTGGWDTQYF
TRBJ1-5,few,TRBD1,TRBV7-9,TGTGCCAGCAGCAGACTGGGACAGGGCAATCAGCCCCAGCATTTT,CASSRLGQGNQPQHF
TRBJ2-5,many,-,TRBV29-1,TGCAGCGTTAGGAGGGACCAAGAGACCCAGTACTTC,CSVRRDQETQYF
TRBJ2-7,-,-,TRBV5-1,TGCGCCAGCAGACCTAGCGCGAGCTCCTACGAGCAGTACTTC,CASRPSASSYEQYF
TRBJ1-4,-,-,TRBV20-1,TGCAGTGCTAGAGATTTGTCAGGGACTGAAAAACTGTTTTTT,CSARDLSGTEKLFF
TRBJ2-7,-,TRBD2,TRBV10-3,TGTGCCATCAGTGCGGTACTAGCGAGAAACAATGAGCAGTACTTC,CAISAVLARNNEQYF
TRBJ2-5,-,TRBD2,TRBV5-5,TGTGCCAGCAGCTTTGAACTAGCGGTCAAGGCCGATGAGCAGTACTTC,CASSFELAVKADEQYF
TRBJ2-3,-,-,TRBV21-1,TGTGCCAGCAGCAAAGGGGGGAAAGTTCCACCAGATACGCAGTATTTT,CASSKGGKVPPDTQYF
TRBJ1-1,-,-,TRBV11-2,TGTGCCAGCAGCTTAGTCGGGGCCTTTGAAGCTTTCTTT,CASSLVGAFEAFF